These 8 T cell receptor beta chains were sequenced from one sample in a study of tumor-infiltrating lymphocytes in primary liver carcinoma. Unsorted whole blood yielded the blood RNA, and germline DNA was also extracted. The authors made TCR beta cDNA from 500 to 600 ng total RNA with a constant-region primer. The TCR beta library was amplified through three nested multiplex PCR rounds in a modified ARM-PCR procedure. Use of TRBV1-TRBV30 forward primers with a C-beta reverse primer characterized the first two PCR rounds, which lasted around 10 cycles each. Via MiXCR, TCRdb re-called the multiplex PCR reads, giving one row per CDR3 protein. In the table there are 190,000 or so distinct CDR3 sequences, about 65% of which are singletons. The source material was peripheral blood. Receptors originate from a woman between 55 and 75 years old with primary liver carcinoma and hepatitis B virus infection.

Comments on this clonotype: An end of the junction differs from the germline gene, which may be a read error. CDR3 region: CASNLLSLQNTGELFF. CDR3 coding DNA: TGTGCCAGCAACTTACTTTCGCTCCAGAACACAGGGGAGCTGTTTTTT. This rearrangement joins TRBV11-2 to TRBJ2-2; D not resolved. In germline, CDR1 is SGHAT, CDR2 FQNNGV. The CDR3 spans 16 residues.

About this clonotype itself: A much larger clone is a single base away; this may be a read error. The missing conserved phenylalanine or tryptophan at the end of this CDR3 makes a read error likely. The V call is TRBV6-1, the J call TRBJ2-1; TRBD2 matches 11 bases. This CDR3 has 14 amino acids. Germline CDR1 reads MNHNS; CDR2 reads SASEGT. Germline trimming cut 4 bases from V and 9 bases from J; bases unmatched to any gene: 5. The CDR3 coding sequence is TGTGCCAGCAGTGTAGCGGGAGGGCCTAGTGAGCAGTTCGTC. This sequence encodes CASSVAGGPSEQFV.

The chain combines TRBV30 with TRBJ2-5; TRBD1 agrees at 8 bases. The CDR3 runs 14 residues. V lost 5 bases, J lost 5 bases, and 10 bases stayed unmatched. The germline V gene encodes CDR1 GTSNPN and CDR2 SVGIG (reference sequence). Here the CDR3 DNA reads TGTGCCTGGGACAGGACAGGGCTCCATGAGACCCAGTACTTC. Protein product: CAWDRTGLHETQYF.

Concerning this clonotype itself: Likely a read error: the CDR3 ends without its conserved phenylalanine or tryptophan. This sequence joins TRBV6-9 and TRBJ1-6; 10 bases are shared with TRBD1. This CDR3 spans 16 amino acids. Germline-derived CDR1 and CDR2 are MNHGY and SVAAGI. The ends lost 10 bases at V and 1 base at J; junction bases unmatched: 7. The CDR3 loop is CAIHGQGVSYNSPLHL. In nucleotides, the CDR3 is TGTGCCATTCACGGACAGGGGGTTTCCTATAATTCACCCCTCCACCTT.

CDR3 amino acids: CASSLGGLVGYEQYF. DNA for the CDR3: TGTGCCAGCAGCCTGGGGGGACTAGTGGGCTACGAGCAGTACTTC. The genes are TRBV7-9 and TRBJ2-7, with 8 bases identical to TRBD2. This CDR3 comprises 15 residues. The germline V gene encodes CDR1 SEHNR and CDR2 FQNEAQ (reference sequence). The V and J ends lost 5 bases and 3 bases, in that order; junction bases with no gene match: 9.

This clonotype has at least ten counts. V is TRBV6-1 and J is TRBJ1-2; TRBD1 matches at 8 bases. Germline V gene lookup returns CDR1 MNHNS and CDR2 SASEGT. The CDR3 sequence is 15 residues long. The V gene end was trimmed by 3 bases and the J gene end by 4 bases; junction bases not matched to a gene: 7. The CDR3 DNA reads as TGTGCCAGCAGTGAGCCGACAGGGGCGGTCTATGGCTACACCTTC. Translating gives CASSEPTGAVYGYTF.

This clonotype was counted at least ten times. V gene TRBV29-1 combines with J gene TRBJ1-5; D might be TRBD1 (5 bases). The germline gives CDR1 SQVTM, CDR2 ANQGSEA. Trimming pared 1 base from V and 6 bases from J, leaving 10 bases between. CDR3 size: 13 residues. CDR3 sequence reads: CSVEVQGGQPQHF. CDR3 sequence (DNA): TGCAGCGTTGAAGTGCAGGGAGGTCAGCCCCAGCATTTT.

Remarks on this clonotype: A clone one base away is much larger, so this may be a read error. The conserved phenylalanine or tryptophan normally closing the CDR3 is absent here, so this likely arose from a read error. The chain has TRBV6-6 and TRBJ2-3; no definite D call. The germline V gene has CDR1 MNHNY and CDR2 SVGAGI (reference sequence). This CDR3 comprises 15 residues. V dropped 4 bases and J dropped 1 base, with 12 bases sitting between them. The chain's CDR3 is CASSFPSDGTDTQYY. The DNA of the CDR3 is TGTGCCAGCAGTTTCCCATCGGACGGCACAGATACGCAGTATTAT.